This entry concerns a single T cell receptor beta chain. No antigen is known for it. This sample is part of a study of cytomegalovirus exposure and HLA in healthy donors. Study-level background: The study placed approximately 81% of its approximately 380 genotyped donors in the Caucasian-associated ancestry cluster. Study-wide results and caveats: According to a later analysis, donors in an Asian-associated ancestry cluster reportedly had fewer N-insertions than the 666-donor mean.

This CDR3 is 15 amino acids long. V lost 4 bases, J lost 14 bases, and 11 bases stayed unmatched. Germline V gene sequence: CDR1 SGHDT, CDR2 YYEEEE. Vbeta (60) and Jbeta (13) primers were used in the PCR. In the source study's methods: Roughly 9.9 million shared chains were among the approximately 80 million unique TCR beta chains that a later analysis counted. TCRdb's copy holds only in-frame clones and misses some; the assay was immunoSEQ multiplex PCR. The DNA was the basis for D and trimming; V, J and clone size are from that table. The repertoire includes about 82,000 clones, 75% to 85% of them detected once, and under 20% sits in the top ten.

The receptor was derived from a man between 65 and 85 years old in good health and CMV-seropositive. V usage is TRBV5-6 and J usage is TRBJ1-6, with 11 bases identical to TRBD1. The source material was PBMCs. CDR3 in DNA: TGTGCCAGCAGCCCCGGGACAGGGGGGAGATTGACCCTCCACTTT. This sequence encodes CASSPGTGGRLTLHF.